This section outlines one TCR beta chain sequence together with its context. Its cognate antigen has yet to be identified. One base away there is no much larger clone; base qualities are not given. RNA was extracted with the RNeasy kit and roughly 0.45 to 1 ug was reverse transcribed using random hexamers. The immunoSEQ multiplex PCR assay, which covers 54 Vbeta and 13 Jbeta segments, was used to amplify TCR beta CDR3 regions. To correct PCR amplification bias, a synthetic template baseline was used for both primer optimization and computational correction. Under the source paper's analysis protocol: Only productive sequences were kept, with reads annotated to V, D and J genes according to IMGT and analyzed in immunoSEQ Analyzer. Clonality was computed as one minus Shannon entropy normalized by log2 of the number of productive unique sequences. For each patient and control, public and private clones were evaluated within the 100 most prevalent clones. A clone was defined as Susac-specific if it was absent from the healthy and MS cohorts, from more than 850 published viral clones and from other ImmuneACCESS disease sequences. In-frame beta chains were kept once TCRdb had trimmed the public reads at Q25 with fastp and called clones with MiXCR. Identical CDR3 protein sequences are pooled into one entry, listed with their most common genes and DNA. The V and J calls here are based on TCRdb, not the publication. The sample table holds about 150,000 distinct CDR3 sequences, of which about 94% were seen once. The ten largest clones capture around 0.21% of the sample.

These data come from a study of CD8 T cells in Susac syndrome (dated by TCRdb to between 2018 and 2020). Background for the entire study: The study used repertoire sequencing to test whether antigen drove CD8+ T cell activation and differentiation in Susac syndrome. The study compared CD8+ T cell repertoire clonality among over ten healthy donors, approximately 14 Susac syndrome patients and roughly 15 multiple sclerosis patients. Paper-wide results and their limitations: The TCR sequencing and HLA analysis was acknowledged to have included a relatively small number of individuals.

Peripheral blood CD8+ and CD4+ T cells from healthy donors, Susac syndrome patients and multiple sclerosis patients were profiled by high-throughput TCR beta sequencing. Treatment-naive patients with stable or active relapsing-remitting disease fulfilling revised McDonald criteria were used as multiple sclerosis controls. Bulk CD8+ and CD4+ T cells were purified by magnetic negative isolation, while CD8+ TEMRA cells were enriched using FACS. Blood was collected in EDTA tubes and processed within 24 hours, with PBMCs isolated through density gradient centrifugation. PBMCs intended for TCR sequencing were cryopreserved in liquid nitrogen and thawed later in a water bath at 37 degrees C. A purity of at least 90% was achieved for sorted or isolated CD4+, CD8+ and CD8+ TEMRA cells. Reading from cysteine to phenylalanine, the CDR3 counts 15 amino acids. Only CDR3 DNA remains: 45 bases, in frame from the first base. V is shortened by 0 bases, J by 5 bases, and the region joining them spans 14 bases. The germline V gene gives CDR1 as SGDLS and CDR2 as YYNGEE.

Material: CD8+ T cells from PBMCs. Recombination connected TRBV9 to TRBJ1-2, with the D gene uncertain. The clonotype comes from a human donor with multiple sclerosis. This receptor has the CDR3 CASSVEDPPRYGYTF. In nucleotide form, the sequence is TGTGCCAGCAGCGTAGAGGACCCCCCGCGTTATGGCTACACCTTC.